These 30 T cell receptor beta chains share one sample of origin, sequenced in a study of T cell responses to AZD1222 COVID-19 vaccine. This table comes from immunoSEQ multiplex PCR, and its TCRdb copy is limited to in-frame clones, with some not included. There are some 130,000 clones in the sample; over 75% occur only once, and 1.5% to 2% lies in the top ten. This material consisted of peripheral blood, taken on day 0 of AZD1222 vaccination. The receptors derive from an adult in good health.

This clone was seen only once. V and J are TRBV30 and TRBJ1-5; 9 bases map to TRBD1. CDR3 length equals 13 residues. Germline CDR1 GTSNPN, CDR2 SVGIG (reference sequence). V lost 2 bases and J lost 9; bases outside the gene matches: 5. CDR3 region: CAWSMGQGAPQHF. In DNA, the CDR3 is TGTGCCTGGAGTATGGGACAGGGTGCGCCCCAGCATTTT.

The V gene is TRBV19, the J gene TRBJ1-6; TRBD1 matches at 9 bases. Germline loops: CDR1 LNHDA, CDR2 SQIVND (reference sequence). The ends lost 3 bases at V and 5 bases at J; junction bases unmatched: 2. This CDR3 is built from 15 residues. The CDR3 DNA sequence: TGTGCCAGTAGTATTGGACAGGGGAATAATTCACCCCTCCACTTT. Translating gives CASSIGQGNNSPLHF. The full variable domain, completed using reference TRBV19 and TRBJ1-6, is DGGITQSPKYLFRKEGQNVTLSCEQNLNHDAMYWYRQDPGQGLRLIYYSQIVNDFQKGDIAEGYSVSREKKESFPLTVTSAQKNPTAFYLCASSIGQGNNSPLHFGNGTRLTVT.

This chain links TRBV9 with TRBJ2-5; 12 nucleotides line up with TRBD1. Looked up from germline, CDR1 is SGDLS and CDR2 is YYNGEE. Losses at the gene ends were 4 bases for V and 5 bases for J; bases not matched to a gene: 6. This CDR3 has 15 amino acids. CDR3 in DNA: TGTGCCAGCAGCACCGGGACAGGGGGCAGCGAGACCCAGTACTTC. This codes for CASSTGTGGSETQYF.

The rearrangement joins TRBV18 to TRBJ2-7, with TRBD2 identical over 9 bases. V was pared by 3 bases and J by 5 bases, with 5 bases of the junction left unmatched. This CDR3 contains 14 residues. Germline V gene data show CDR1 as KGHSH and CDR2 as LQKENI. The CDR3 is CASSPGASGNEQYF. CDR3 nucleotides: TGTGCCAGCTCACCCGGAGCTAGCGGGAACGAGCAGTACTTC.

The V call is TRBV7-8, the J call TRBJ1-2; D is perhaps TRBD1 (6 bases). The CDR3 runs 15 residues. The germline V gene has CDR1 SGHVS and CDR2 FQNEAQ. V dropped 3 bases and J dropped 5 bases, with 16 bases sitting between them. CDR3 DNA: TGTGCCAGCAGCTTGGTTTTTGGGGGCGCGTATGGCTACACCTTC. It is translated as CASSLVFGGAYGYTF.

The rearrangement joins TRBV19 to TRBJ2-3, with TRBD1 matching 7 bases. Germline loops: CDR1 LNHDA, CDR2 SQIVND (reference sequence). J was trimmed by 3 bases and V by 5 bases; bases with no gene match: 11. The CDR3 runs 16 residues. Here the CDR3 reads CASSVDTGVRTDTQYF. The CDR3 region has the DNA TGTGCCAGTAGTGTTGATACAGGGGTGAGGACAGATACGCAGTATTTT.

In DNA form, the CDR3 reads TGTGCCACCAGTGCGGACAGGGGAGGACAGCCCCAGCATTTT. Protein: CATSADRGGQPQHF. The chain is built from TRBV24-1 and TRBJ1-5; 9 bases are shared with TRBD1. CDR3 size: 14 residues. Germline assignment: CDR1 KGHDR and CDR2 SFDVKD. The J segment lost 7 bases and the V segment lost 5 bases, leaving 5 bases of the junction unmatched.

J is TRBJ2-2 and V is TRBV24-1; 8 nucleotides agree with TRBD2. With V trimmed by 4 bases and J by 3 bases, 9 bases remained unmatched. This CDR3 contains 17 residues. Germline CDR1 KGHDR, CDR2 SFDVKD. The CDR3 DNA reads as TGTGCCACCAGTGACCCCACTAGCGGCCCCGACACCGGGGAGCTGTTTTTT. It yields the protein CATSDPTSGPDTGELFF.

J is TRBJ1-1 and V is TRBV6-6; D remains ambiguous. CDR3 length: 14 amino acids. Trimming removed 6 bases from V and 6 bases from J, with 17 bases in between. Germline V gene data show CDR1 as MNHNY and CDR2 as SVGAGI (reference sequence). In nucleotides, the CDR3 is TGTGCCAGCAGGCCTACAGCTTTACCCCCTGAAGCTTTCTTT. Its protein product is CASRPTALPPEAFF.

This chain uses TRBV27 with TRBJ1-5; D unclear. The CDR3 runs to 14 residues. Germline CDR1 reads MNHEY; CDR2 reads SMNVEV (reference sequence). Trimming left V 5 bases short and J 4 bases short, with 12 bases between. CDR3: CASSPRPPNQPQHF. CDR3 nucleotides: TGTGCCAGCAGTCCAAGACCGCCGAATCAGCCCCAGCATTTT.

CDR3 sequence (DNA): TGTGCCGGGGGGACAGGAAACACCATATATTTT. It is translated as CAGGTGNTIYF. V is TRBV19 and J is TRBJ1-3; a possible D gene is TRBD1 (6 bases). Trimming cost V 11 bases and J 4 bases, with 9 bases left between them. The germline gives CDR1 LNHDA, CDR2 SQIVND (reference sequence). This CDR3 comprises 11 residues.

The chain employs TRBV4-2 and TRBJ1-4; maybe TRBD1 (6 bases). Germline V CDR1 and CDR2: LGHNA, YNFKEQ. The CDR3 sequence is 14 residues long. Trimming cost V 6 bases and J 4 bases, with 12 bases left between them. CDR3: CASSQGRNNEKLFF. As DNA, the CDR3 is TGTGCCAGCAGTCAGGGGCGAAATAATGAAAAACTGTTTTTT.

This chain uses TRBV19 with TRBJ2-5; 10 bases are shared with TRBD1. Germline CDR1 is LNHDA and CDR2 is SQIVND (reference sequence). The CDR3 length is 15 residues. V lost 4 bases to trimming and J lost 4 bases; unmatched junction nucleotides: 6. The chain's CDR3 is CASSRGTGVVETQYF. Written as DNA, the CDR3 is TGTGCCAGTAGTAGAGGGACAGGGGTGGTAGAGACCCAGTACTTC. The entire variable domain, with the rest obtained from reference TRBV19 and TRBJ2-5, is as follows: DGGITQSPKYLFRKEGQNVTLSCEQNLNHDAMYWYRQDPGQGLRLIYYSQIVNDFQKGDIAEGYSVSREKKESFPLTVTSAQKNPTAFYLCASSRGTGVVETQYFGPGTRLLVL.

This clone has more than one count but fewer than ten. The chain employs TRBV9 and TRBJ2-3; D gene uncertain. Germline V lookup: CDR1 SGDLS, CDR2 YYNGEE. This CDR3 region has 16 residues. V was pared by 7 bases and J by 2 bases, with 20 bases between. The chain's CDR3 is CASGSWPGLDTDTQYF. DNA of the CDR3: TGTGCCAGCGGCTCCTGGCCGGGTTTAGACACAGATACGCAGTATTTT.

The chain links TRBV5-6 to TRBJ2-3, with 8 bases fitting TRBD1. V shed 4 bases, J shed 4 bases, and the junction held 8 bases outside the gene matches. The CDR3 is 15 residues long. In germline, CDR1 is SGHDT, CDR2 YYEEEE. Here the CDR3 reads CASSIRQGWSDTQYF. The CDR3 bases are TGTGCCAGCAGCATAAGACAGGGGTGGTCAGATACGCAGTATTTT.

This chain uses TRBV18 with TRBJ2-5; D unclear. The CDR3 is made up of 13 amino acids. Trimming removed 5 bases at V and 1 base at J, with 8 bases between. Germline-derived CDR1 and CDR2 are KGHSH and LQKENI. The CDR3 region has the DNA TGTGCCAGCTCAACTTTTACCCAAGAGACCCAGTACTTC. Translating it yields CASSTFTQETQYF.

This clone appeared once. The chain employs TRBV29-1 and TRBJ1-2; possibly TRBD1 for D (5 bases). CDR3 length: 14 amino acids. Germline V lookup: CDR1 SQVTM, CDR2 ANQGSEA. With 5 bases removed from V and 4 bases from J, the gap between germline ends came to 17 bases. DNA for the CDR3: TGCAGCGTTAGCCCAAGGGGCGGGAGCTATGGCTACACCTTC. Protein sequence: CSVSPRGGSYGYTF. The variable domain in full, with the rest retrieved from reference TRBV29-1 and TRBJ1-2, is SAVISQKPSRDICQRGTSLTIQCQVDSQVTMMFWYRQQPGQSLTLIATANQGSEATYESGFVIDKFPISRPNLTFSTLTVSNMSPEDSSIYLCSVSPRGGSYGYTFGSGTRLTVV.

This chain joins TRBV7-9 and TRBJ2-7; 8 bases agree with TRBD2. The CDR3 spans 18 residues. J gave up 7 bases and V 2 bases, and 19 bases lay outside the gene matches. The germline V gene encodes CDR1 SEHNR and CDR2 FQNEAQ (reference sequence). CDR3 coding DNA: TGTGCCAGCAGCTTATGGGGTGGCGGCGGGAGGATTGATAGGGAGCAGTACTTC. Residues: CASSLWGGGGRIDREQYF. Based on the CDR3 plus reference TRBV7-9 and TRBJ2-7, the full variable domain is DTGVSQNPRHKITKRGQNVTFRCDPISEHNRLYWYRQTLGQGPEFLTYFQNEAQLEKSRLLSDRFSAERPKGSFSTLEIQRTEQGDSAMYLCASSLWGGGGRIDREQYFGPGTRLTVT.

This sequence joins TRBV19 and TRBJ2-2, with D perhaps matching TRBD1 or TRBD2 (5 bases each). V shed 6 bases and J shed 5 bases, with 16 bases lying between them. Per germline, CDR1 LNHDA and CDR2 SQIVND (reference sequence). The CDR3 is 15 amino acids. The CDR3 loop reads CASSGTVAGTGELFF. As DNA, the CDR3 is TGTGCCAGTAGCGGGACCGTGGCTGGGACCGGGGAGCTGTTTTTT.

The chain is built from TRBV6-4 and TRBJ1-2; possibly TRBD1 for D (5 bases). This CDR3 spans 14 amino acids. Trimming removed 0 bases at V and 4 bases at J, with 9 bases between. CDR1 MRHNA and CDR2 SNTAGT come from the germline V gene. CDR3 DNA sequence: TGTGCCAGCAGTGACTCGCCAGGGAGCTATGGCTACACCTTC. As protein: CASSDSPGSYGYTF.

The chain employs TRBV6-6 and TRBJ1-5, with a possible D match to TRBD1 (6 bases). The CDR3 runs 15 residues. V shed 2 bases and J shed 6 bases, with 14 bases lying between them. CDR1 is MNHNY and CDR2 is SVGAGI in the germline V gene (reference sequence). CDR3: CASSYRGQNAQPQHF. DNA of the CDR3: TGTGCCAGCAGTTACCGCGGACAGAACGCTCAGCCCCAGCATTTT.

This clone was picked up one time. The chain employs TRBV29-1 and TRBJ1-2; possibly TRBD1 for D (6 bases). The CDR3 covers 14 residues. Trimming pared 7 bases from V and 1 base from J, leaving 16 bases between. Germline CDR1 and CDR2: SQVTM and ANQGSEA. CDR3 DNA sequence: TGCAGCGCCCGATGGGGGGACATTAACTATGGCTACACCTTC. Amino acid sequence: CSARWGDINYGYTF.

This chain joins TRBV11-3 and TRBJ1-1, with a possible D match to TRBD1 (5 bases). V lost 5 bases to trimming and J lost 0 bases, with 19 bases between them. This CDR3 has 17 amino acids. The V gene's germline CDR1 is SGHNT and CDR2 YENEEA. The CDR3 bases are TGTGCCAGCAGCCCGTGGGGGTACAGTCCACTGAACACTGAAGCTTTCTTT. Protein product: CASSPWGYSPLNTEAFF.

The chain recombines TRBV19 with TRBJ2-2; D may match TRBD1 or TRBD2 (6 bases each). This CDR3 comprises 15 residues. The germline V gene encodes CDR1 LNHDA and CDR2 SQIVND (reference sequence). V shed 3 bases and J shed 5 bases, with 13 bases lying between them. The DNA of the CDR3 is TGTGCCAGTAGTATGGTGGGGGCGGGGACCGGGGAGCTGTTTTTT. It encodes CASSMVGAGTGELFF.

The chain employs TRBV9 and TRBJ1-1, with TRBD1 as a possible D gene (6 bases). The CDR3 contains 13 residues. CDR1 and CDR2 (germline): SGDLS, YYNGEE. Trimming shortened V by 6 bases and J by 1 base, and 10 bases separated the two germline ends. CDR3 protein: CASNGGSNTEAFF. DNA of the CDR3: TGTGCCAGCAACGGGGGCTCGAACACTGAAGCTTTCTTT.

The rearrangement uses TRBV7-9 and TRBJ1-2; 9 nucleotides align to TRBD1. Germline trimming cut 6 bases from V and 7 bases from J; bases unmatched to any gene: 9. The CDR3 has 14 amino acids. Germline-derived CDR1 and CDR2 are SEHNR and FQNEAQ (reference sequence). CDR3 in amino acids: CASSHGTGTGGYTF. Written as DNA, the CDR3 is TGTGCCAGCAGTCACGGGACAGGGACGGGTGGCTACACCTTC.

The rearrangement joins TRBV30 to TRBJ2-3; D perhaps matches TRBD2 (5 bases). Trimming shortened V by 2 bases and J by 4 bases, and 7 bases separated the two germline ends. Germline CDR1 GTSNPN, CDR2 SVGIG (reference sequence). The CDR3 is 12 residues long. The CDR3 region is CAWSLGADTQYF. CDR3 nucleotides: TGTGCCTGGAGTCTCGGGGCAGATACGCAGTATTTT.

The chain couples TRBV5-5 to TRBJ1-4; D call uncertain. Trimming removed 0 bases at V and 4 bases at J, with 7 bases between. Germline V gene data show CDR1 as SGHKS and CDR2 as YYEKEE (reference sequence). The CDR3 consists of 14 residues. The CDR3 here is CASSLDGFNEKLFF. In DNA, the CDR3 is TGTGCCAGCAGCTTGGATGGGTTTAATGAAAAACTGTTTTTT.

The chain links TRBV6-2 or TRBV6-3 to TRBJ1-5, with D unclear. The CDR3 has 12 residues. V was clipped by 6 bases and J by 10 bases, with 13 bases between them. Looked up from germline, CDR1 is MNHEY and CDR2 is SVGEGT. The CDR3 loop reads CASSTDLTPQHF. The CDR3 region has the DNA TGTGCCAGCAGCACAGACCTCACCCCCCAGCATTTT.

V gene TRBV3-1 (or the pseudogene TRBV3-2) combines with J gene TRBJ2-7; D gene uncertain. V gave up 1 base and J gave up 1 base, with 8 bases separating them. The CDR3 runs 14 residues. The germline V gene encodes CDR1 LGHDT and CDR2 YNNKEL (reference sequence). CDR3 sequence: CASSQGHRSYEQYF. The CDR3 coding sequence is TGTGCCAGCAGCCAAGGACACAGATCCTACGAGCAGTACTTC.